This is a list of T cell receptor beta chains from one sample in a study of cytomegalovirus exposure and HLA in healthy donors. The repertoire was sequenced with immunoSEQ multiplex PCR; TCRdb's copy has only in-frame clones and lacks some. This table holds about 19,000 clones, about 84% found once. The material sequenced was PBMCs. These TCRs come from a human donor in good health. Each CDR3 is given with its conserved first and last residue. A D gene is named only where the DNA matches it firmly. Some rows have no size entry. The others give once, few or many, or a class for an expanded clone.

j_call v_call clone_size d_call cdr3_nt cdr3_aa
TRBJ2-1 TRBV18 . . TGTGCCAGCTCATCTGGGCAGGTTGGTGAGCAGTTCTTC CASSSGQVGEQFF
TRBJ1-3 TRBV7-2 . TRBD1 TGTGCCAGCAGCTCGACAGGGTGGAACACCATATATTTT CASSSTGWNTIYF
TRBJ1-2 TRBV6-5 . . TGTGCCAGCAGTTACTCCAGGGGCAGGGGCTATGGCTACACCTTC CASSYSRGRGYGYTF
TRBJ1-1 TRBV5-6 . . TGTGCCAGCAGCTCCCGGCCGGTAACTTCGGGGAACACTGAAGCTTTCTTT CASSSRPVTSGNTEAFF
TRBJ2-7 TRBV5-1 . TRBD2 TGCGCCAGCAGCTCCATAGCGGGGTCCTACGAGCAGTACTTC CASSSIAGSYEQYF
TRBJ2-7 TRBV7-6 . TRBD1 TGTGCCAGCAGCCCCTCCCCGGACAGGGACGAGCAGTACTTC CASSPSPDRDEQYF
TRBJ2-4 TRBV14 . . TGTGCCAGCAGCCATCACAGGGGGGGCAAAAACATTCAGTACTTC CASSHHRGGKNIQYF
TRBJ1-1 TRBV27 . TRBD1 TGTGCCAGCAGTGACAGGGGTCACACTGAAGCTTTCTTT CASSDRGHTEAFF
TRBJ2-7 TRBV30 once . TGTGCCTGTTGGGGGGACAGTCCCTACGAGCAGTACTTC CACWGDSPYEQYF
TRBJ2-1 TRBV27 . . TGTGCCAGCGCATTAATTAGAAATGAGCAGTTCTTC CASALIRNEQFF
TRBJ1-1 TRBV6-5 . . TGTGCCAGCAGTTACTCCTATACAGGGATAAACACTGAAGCTTTCTTT CASSYSYTGINTEAFF
TRBJ2-1 TRBV7-2 . TRBD2 TGTGCCAGCAGTCCTCATATTCTAGCGGGAGGGTACAATGAGCAGTTCTTC CASSPHILAGGYNEQFF
TRBJ2-1 TRBV18 . TRBD2 TGTGCCAGCTCACCACCCACTGGGACTACCCACAATGAGCAGTTCTTC CASSPPTGTTHNEQFF
TRBJ1-5 TRBV7-8 . . TGTGCCAGCAGCTCCCCAGGCAATCAGCCCCAGCATTTT CASSSPGNQPQHF
TRBJ1-1 TRBV5-6 . TRBD1 TGTGCCAGCAGCTTAGGGGGTAAGGGGACAGGTCCTGAAGCTTTCTTT CASSLGGKGTGPEAFF
TRBJ2-1 TRBV7-9 . TRBD2 TGTGCCAGCCGGGTTAAGGCGGGAGCCTACAATGAGCAGTTCTTC CASRVKAGAYNEQFF
TRBJ1-4 TRBV18 . . TGTGCCAGCTCACCACCCCGCGGGCAGTTTAATGAAAAACTGTTTTTT CASSPPRGQFNEKLFF